The rows below give T cell receptor beta chains drawn from one sample of a study of blood T cell repertoires in COVID-19. Assay: immunoSEQ multiplex PCR; the TCRdb copy retains only in-frame clones and omits some. Found here are 55,000 to 60,000 clones, about four fifths of them singletons; the top ten hold approximately 17%. What was sequenced was peripheral blood. Receptors were obtained from a man in his sixties or seventies with active COVID-19. Both conserved end residues are part of each CDR3. The D gene is left open where the match is weak. Size values are once, few and many counts, or a class for expanded clones, and some rows have none.

cdr3_length,j_call,d_call,clone_size,v_call,cdr3_nt,cdr3_aa
15,TRBJ2-7,TRBD2,-,TRBV11-1,TGTGCCAGCAGTTCTAACCTAGCGGGGGGCTACGAGCAGTACTTC,CASSSNLAGGYEQYF
14,TRBJ2-7,-,-,TRBV10-3,TGTGCCATCAGTGAGGGGCGGCAGGGCTACGAGCAGTACTTC,CAISEGRQGYEQYF
13,TRBJ2-3,-,-,TRBV5-6,TGTGCCAGCAGCTTCCTGCAGGGGGATACGCAGTATTTT,CASSFLQGDTQYF
14,TRBJ2-3,-,-,TRBV5-6,TGTGCCAGCAGCTCGCGGGGTATCGCAGATACGCAGTATTTT,CASSSRGIADTQYF
15,TRBJ1-3,TRBD1,-,TRBV9,TGTGCCAGCAGCGAGACAGGGGCACCTGGAAACACCATATATTTT,CASSETGAPGNTIYF
15,TRBJ2-2,TRBD1,-,TRBV5-1,TGCGCCAGCAGCGCCGGGACAGGGAACACCGGGGAGCTGTTTTTT,CASSAGTGNTGELFF
14,TRBJ1-6,-,-,TRBV5-1,TGCGCCAGCAGCTTGGGGCAGAATAATTCACCCCTCCACTTT,CASSLGQNNSPLHF
14,TRBJ2-3,TRBD2,-,TRBV11-2,TGTGCCAGCAGCGAGGGACTAGTCACAGATACGCAGTATTTT,CASSEGLVTDTQYF
15,TRBJ2-5,TRBD2,-,TRBV5-1,TGCGCCAGCTATAGGACTAGCGGGGATCAAGAGACCCAGTACTTC,CASYRTSGDQETQYF
14,TRBJ1-1,-,-,TRBV3-1/TRBV3-2,TGTGCCAGCAGCCAGTCCTCCGGGAACACTGAAGCTTTCTTT,CASSQSSGNTEAFF
13,TRBJ2-4,-,-,TRBV7-3,TGTGCCAGCAGCGAGGTAACAGGGAGCATTCAGTACTTC,CASSEVTGSIQYF
19,TRBJ2-1,TRBD2,-,TRBV4-1,TGCGCCAGCAGCCAATTGGGGCCTGGAGCGGGAGGTTTGTACAATGAGCAGTTCTTC,CASSQLGPGAGGLYNEQFF
14,TRBJ2-7,-,few,TRBV5-1,TGCGCCAGCAGCCTGGCCCAGGCAGGCGACGAGCAGTACTTC,CASSLAQAGDEQYF
13,TRBJ1-5,-,-,TRBV30,TGTGCCTGGAATAACGACAGGTCTCAGCCCCAGCATTTT,CAWNNDRSQPQHF